The 27 T cell receptor beta chains listed next were all sequenced from one sample in a study of shared clonotypes between healthy human individuals. Repertoires were generated with immunoSEQ multiplex PCR, while TCRdb's copy carries only in-frame clones and drops some. In the table there are 1,400,000 or so clones, just under 99% of which are singletons. Sequenced input: naive CD4+ T cells sorted from blood. As to subset: CD45RA+ positively selected. All receptors derive from a man aged 25-40 years in good health.

The V and J genes are TRBV28 and TRBJ1-1, with D maybe TRBD1 (6 bases). The V gene's germline CDR1 is MDHEN and CDR2 SYDVKM. This CDR3 is built from 13 residues. V was pared by 3 bases and J by 5 bases, with 10 bases between. CDR3 coding DNA: TGTGCCAGCAGTTTGGTAGGACAGACTGAAGCTTTCTTT. Its translation: CASSLVGQTEAFF.

The V gene is TRBV11-2, the J gene TRBJ1-2; D unclear. The V gene lost 1 base and the J gene lost 1 base, with 13 bases spanning the gap. Germline lookup yields CDR1 SGHAT and CDR2 FQNNGV. The CDR3 runs 16 residues. In nucleotides, the CDR3 is TGTGCCAGCAGCTTAGCAACCAGCCTTTTTAACTATGGCTACACCTTC. Encoded protein: CASSLATSLFNYGYTF.

The genes are TRBV6-1 and TRBJ2-1; 7 nucleotides align to TRBD1. Germline V gene lookup returns CDR1 MNHNS and CDR2 SASEGT. The V gene end was trimmed by 7 bases and the J gene end by 0 bases; junction bases not matched to a gene: 6. The CDR3 extends over 15 amino acids. The CDR3 DNA reads as TGTGCCAGCATCCAGGACAGGAGCTCCTACAATGAGCAGTTCTTC. Its translation: CASIQDRSSYNEQFF.

V usage is TRBV28 and J usage is TRBJ2-7; D unclear. Trimming shortened V by 3 bases and J by 0 bases, and 3 bases separated the two germline ends. Germline assignment: CDR1 MDHEN and CDR2 SYDVKM. This CDR3 comprises 12 residues. This chain's CDR3 is CASSLYSYEQYF. CDR3 sequence (DNA): TGTGCCAGCAGTTTGTACTCCTACGAGCAGTACTTC.

The chain couples TRBV5-4 to TRBJ1-1, with D uncertain. From germline, CDR1 is SGHNT and CDR2 YYREEE (reference sequence). CDR3 length: 13 residues. The CDR3 region is CGVRSGVGAEAFF. CDR3 sequence (DNA): TGTGGCGTTAGGAGCGGGGTGGGTGCTGAAGCTTTCTTT. The full variable domain, in which reference TRBV5-4 and TRBJ1-1 provide the parts outside the CDR3, is ETGVTQSPTHLIKTRGQQVTLRCSSQSGHNTVSWYQQALGQGPQFIFQYYREEENGRGNFPPRFSGLQFPNYSSELNVNALELDDSALYLCGVRSGVGAEAFFGQGTRLTVV.

The chain links TRBV5-4 to TRBJ2-7; no firm D call. The germline V gene encodes CDR1 SGHNT and CDR2 YYREEE (reference sequence). This CDR3 comprises 13 residues. Trimming removed 4 bases at V and 3 bases at J, with 11 bases between. The DNA of the CDR3 is TGTGCCAGCAGCCCGGGCCAAGTCTACGAGCAGTACTTC. Residues: CASSPGQVYEQYF.

The chain couples TRBV28 to TRBJ2-7, with 13 bases identical to TRBD2. J was trimmed by 2 bases and V by 6 bases; bases with no gene match: 4. The CDR3 consists of 15 residues. The germline CDR1 and CDR2 sequences are MDHEN and SYDVKM. The CDR3 bases are TGTGCCAGCAGGCGGACTAGCGGGGGACCCTACGAGCAGTACTTC. Its protein is CASRRTSGGPYEQYF.

The chain links TRBV2 to TRBJ2-5; 11 nucleotides match TRBD1. The V gene end was trimmed by 10 bases and the J gene end by 2 bases; junction bases not matched to a gene: 9. The germline CDR1 and CDR2 sequences are SNHLY and FYNNEI. This CDR3 is built from 15 residues. CDR3 coding DNA: TGTGCCACCACAGGGGACAGGGGGTTTCAAGAGACCCAGTACTTC. Translation: CATTGDRGFQETQYF.

V is TRBV27 and J is TRBJ2-3; D gene uncertain. V was shortened by 2 bases and J by 5 bases, with 8 bases between the two germline ends. Germline V gene sequence: CDR1 MNHEY, CDR2 SMNVEV (reference sequence). The CDR3 consists of 13 residues. CDR3 DNA sequence: TGTGCCAGCAGTTTAATCGGCGTAGATACGCAGTATTTT. Its protein product is CASSLIGVDTQYF.

The rearrangement uses TRBV27 and TRBJ1-2; D gene unclear. CDR1 is MNHEY and CDR2 is SMNVEV in the germline V gene (reference sequence). The CDR3 contains 13 residues. Trimming shortened V by 2 bases and J by 9 bases, and 13 bases separated the two germline ends. The CDR3 coding sequence is TGTGCCAGCAGTTTACGCAGGCTAGGACGCTACACCTTC. This encodes CASSLRRLGRYTF.

This rearrangement joins TRBV19 to TRBJ2-7; 13 bases match TRBD2. With 3 bases clipped from V and 3 bases from J, the junction kept 5 bases outside the gene matches. The germline gives CDR1 LNHDA, CDR2 SQIVND (reference sequence). This CDR3 is 16 amino acids long. The CDR3 DNA follows: TGTGCCAGTAGTATCACCGGACTAGCGGGAGTCTACGAGCAGTACTTC. Residues: CASSITGLAGVYEQYF.

The chain recombines TRBV9 with TRBJ2-2; a possible D gene is TRBD1 (5 bases). The CDR3 runs 15 residues. Germline CDR1 and CDR2: SGDLS and YYNGEE. V was shortened by 4 bases and J by 7 bases, with 17 bases between the two germline ends. The CDR3 here is CASSPSSGLGGELFF. CDR3 nucleotide sequence: TGTGCCAGCAGCCCCTCATCAGGGTTGGGCGGGGAGCTGTTTTTT.

With respect to this clone: Different DNA sequences within this sample yield the same CDR3. The CDR3 is CASSERAEQFF. Written as DNA, the CDR3 is TGTGCCAGCAGTGAACGGGCAGAGCAGTTCTTC. The chain employs TRBV6-1 and TRBJ2-1; D not certain. V lost 2 bases to trimming and J lost 10 bases, with 6 bases between them. The germline V gene encodes CDR1 MNHNS and CDR2 SASEGT. The CDR3 is 11 residues long.

In its sample, this clone was seen once. The chain uses TRBV7-8 and TRBJ1-3; unclear D gene. Trimming took 1 base from V and 0 from J, leaving 10 bases between them. This CDR3 contains 16 residues. The germline V gene encodes CDR1 SGHVS and CDR2 FQNEAQ. The CDR3 nucleotides are TGTGCCAGCAGCTTAGACACGTGGAGCTCTGGAAACACCATATATTTT. Translated, it gives CASSLDTWSSGNTIYF.

The rearrangement uses TRBV28 and TRBJ2-3; 11 bases fit TRBD2. The CDR3 totals 15 residues. CDR1 is MDHEN and CDR2 is SYDVKM in the germline V gene. Trimming cost V 5 bases and J 7 bases; bases outside gene matches: 8. DNA for the CDR3: TGTGCCAGCAGTCCGGGACTAGCGGCCCTCAATACGCAGTATTTT. As protein: CASSPGLAALNTQYF.

The chain combines TRBV5-4 with TRBJ2-7; TRBD1 might be the D (5 bases). V was shortened by 3 bases and J by 1 base, with 14 bases between the two germline ends. CDR1 SGHNT and CDR2 YYREEE come from the germline V gene (reference sequence). The CDR3 extends over 15 amino acids. CDR3 DNA sequence: TGTGCCAGCAGCTCCTTCGACAGTTTTTCCTACGAGCAGTACTTC. This translates into CASSSFDSFSYEQYF.

The rearrangement uses TRBV15 and TRBJ1-4, with D perhaps matching TRBD1 (5 bases). V lost 7 bases and J lost 5, with 11 bases in between. CDR1 is LNHNV, CDR2 YYDKDF, per germline (reference sequence). The CDR3 sequence is 13 residues long. CDR3 residues: CATTGTANEKLFF. For the CDR3, the DNA is TGTGCCACCACCGGGACTGCAAATGAAAAACTGTTTTTT.

This chain links TRBV5-5 with TRBJ2-1, with a tentative D call TRBD1 (5 bases). The germline CDR1 and CDR2 sequences are SGHKS and YYEKEE (reference sequence). This CDR3 is built from 14 residues. V gave up 4 bases and J gave up 7 bases, with 15 bases separating them. The CDR3 DNA reads as TGTGCCAGCAGCCAGGGCCGTTGGACAAATGAGCAGTTCTTC. As protein: CASSQGRWTNEQFF.

The chain couples TRBV30 to TRBJ2-2; D remains ambiguous. V lost 8 bases and J 5 bases, leaving 9 bases between the germline ends. The germline V gene encodes CDR1 GTSNPN and CDR2 SVGIG (reference sequence). The CDR3 has 11 amino acids. The CDR3 here is CARSRTGELFF. DNA of the CDR3: TGTGCCCGCAGCCGAACCGGGGAGCTGTTTTTT.

The V and J genes are TRBV5-6 and TRBJ2-1; TRBD2 aligns across 7 bases. The length of the CDR3 is 17 residues. Germline CDR1 is SGHDT and CDR2 is YYEEEE. The junction had 10 bases not matched to a gene; V was cut back by 0 bases and J by 4 bases. CDR3 nucleotide sequence: TGTGCCAGCAGCTTGGTCCCTGGAGCTAGCGGATACAATGAGCAGTTCTTC. It is translated as CASSLVPGASGYNEQFF.

The chain employs TRBV28 and TRBJ1-2; TRBD1 might be the D (5 bases). The CDR3 runs 15 residues. Germline CDR1 MDHEN, CDR2 SYDVKM. V lost 5 bases to trimming and J lost 2 bases, with 15 bases between them. CDR3: CASSTFAGANYGYTF. CDR3 DNA: TGTGCCAGCAGTACTTTCGCCGGGGCCAACTATGGCTACACCTTC.

The chain has TRBV2 and TRBJ2-7; no clear D. The CDR3 length is 12 residues. In germline, CDR1 is SNHLY, CDR2 FYNNEI. Trimming took 3 bases from V and 3 from J, leaving 6 bases between them. The CDR3 sequence: CASSEAYYEQYF. DNA of the CDR3: TGTGCCAGCAGTGAGGCCTACTACGAGCAGTACTTC.

The J gene is TRBJ2-3, the V gene TRBV5-1; D ambiguous. The V end was cut by 4 bases, the J end by 0 bases, with 12 bases between. CDR1 and CDR2 from the germline V gene are SGHRS and YFSETQ. The CDR3 spans 15 residues. This CDR3 is CASSDRVGSTDTQYF. The DNA of the CDR3 is TGCGCCAGCAGCGACCGGGTCGGAAGCACAGATACGCAGTATTTT.

The chain links TRBV7-9 to TRBJ1-2; D not certain. V was clipped by 5 bases and J by 6 bases, with 13 bases between them. CDR1 SEHNR and CDR2 FQNEAQ come from the germline V gene (reference sequence). The CDR3 has 13 residues. CDR3 amino acids: CASSISAVDGYTF. CDR3 coding DNA: TGTGCCAGCAGCATATCTGCAGTGGATGGCTACACCTTC.

This rearrangement joins TRBV5-5 to TRBJ2-2, with D perhaps being TRBD1 or TRBD2 (5 bases each). V was clipped by 0 bases and J by 4 bases, with 10 bases between them. The CDR3 runs to 15 residues. Germline-derived CDR1 and CDR2 are SGHKS and YYEKEE (reference sequence). The CDR3: CASSLGGAGTGELFF. In nucleotides, the CDR3 is TGTGCCAGCAGCTTGGGAGGGGCGGGCACCGGGGAGCTGTTTTTT.

J is TRBJ1-5 and V is TRBV28; 7 bases map to TRBD1. CDR1 is MDHEN and CDR2 is SYDVKM in the germline V gene. The J segment lost 4 bases and the V segment lost 7 bases, leaving 7 bases of the junction unmatched. This CDR3 spans 14 amino acids. The DNA of the CDR3 is TGTGCCAGCACAGACAGGGCGAGGAATCAGCCCCAGCATTTT. Amino acids: CASTDRARNQPQHF.

Regarding this clone: At the DNA level, this CDR3 is encoded by other sequences in the same sample as well. This chain's CDR3 is CASSARTGSTDTQYF. The CDR3 nucleotides are TGTGCCAGCAGCGCCAGGACAGGGTCCACAGATACGCAGTATTTT. This chain uses TRBV9 with TRBJ2-3; TRBD1 aligns across 8 bases. V was pared by 3 bases and J by 2 bases, with 5 bases of the junction left unmatched. The CDR3 totals 15 residues. Germline values: CDR1 SGDLS, CDR2 YYNGEE.